The 19 T cell receptor beta chains given below trace back to one sample, sequenced in a study of monozygotic twins with inflammatory bowel disease. TCRdb re-called the 5' RACE reads and catalogs CDR3 proteins one per entry, DNA excluded. Seen in this sample are approximately 400,000 distinct CDR3 sequences; the ten most common clones hold 2.4%. Sequencing was done on a sample of blood. All receptors come from a human donor with ulcerative colitis or Crohn's disease, or a healthy co-twin of an affected twin (not recorded which).

This chain links TRBV5-6 with TRBJ2-2; TCRdb gives TRBD1 as the D gene, but with no DNA this cannot be confirmed. The CDR3 consists of 14 residues. Germline V CDR1 and CDR2: SGHDT, YYEEEE. The CDR3 sequence: CASTPLPNTGELFF.

The chain carries TRBV27 and TRBJ2-7. The germline gives CDR1 MNHEY, CDR2 SMNVEV (reference sequence). The CDR3 runs to 13 residues. CDR3: CASSFPGSSEQYF.

The chain couples TRBV12-3 or TRBV12-4 to TRBJ2-3; the D call from TCRdb, TRBD1, cannot be confirmed without DNA. The length of the CDR3 is 16 residues. CDR3 residues: CASSRTGGAPTDTQYF.

This CDR3 is CSANPGPPNTEAFF. The chain employs TRBV20-1 and TRBJ1-1; TCRdb calls TRBD1, which cannot be checked without DNA. Germline values: CDR1 DFQATT, CDR2 SNEGSKA (reference sequence). The CDR3 runs 14 residues.

V usage is TRBV5-4 and J usage is TRBJ1-2; TCRdb lists TRBD1, though no DNA is available to test this call. The CDR3 consists of 16 residues. Germline values: CDR1 SGHNT, CDR2 YYREEE (reference sequence). The CDR3 protein is CASSPPPGQGVYGYTF.

The V call is TRBV7-9, the J call TRBJ2-1. Germline V gene lookup returns CDR1 SEHNR and CDR2 FQNEAQ (reference sequence). The length of the CDR3 is 13 residues. The CDR3 here is CASSSGGRNEQFF.

This chain joins TRBV5-1 and TRBJ2-3; TCRdb gives TRBD1 as the D gene, but with no DNA this cannot be confirmed. CDR3 length equals 16 residues. CDR1 is SGHRS and CDR2 is YFSETQ in the germline V gene. CDR3 amino acids: CASSFTGQGVGDTQYF.

The chain combines TRBV5-1 with TRBJ2-3; there is no DNA to check the TCRdb D call of TRBD2. The CDR3 length is 17 residues. CDR1 is SGHRS, CDR2 YFSETQ, per germline. This chain's CDR3 is CASSFGSGAGVFDTQYF. The entire variable domain, with the rest obtained from reference TRBV5-1 and TRBJ2-3, is as follows: KAGVTQTPRYLIKTRGQQVTLSCSPISGHRSVSWYQQTPGQGLQFLFEYFSETQRNKGNFPGRFSGRQFSNSRSEMNVSTLELGDSALYLCASSFGSGAGVFDTQYFGPGTRLTVL.

The V gene is TRBV28, the J gene TRBJ2-1. Germline V gene sequence: CDR1 MDHEN, CDR2 SYDVKM. CDR3 length: 11 residues. The CDR3 loop reads CASRAYNEQFF.

The chain has TRBV5-1 and TRBJ2-5. The CDR3 is made up of 13 amino acids. Per germline, CDR1 SGHRS and CDR2 YFSETQ. This chain's CDR3 is CASSLSREETQYF.

This chain connects TRBV11-2 to TRBJ2-5. The CDR3 spans 18 residues. Germline V gene lookup returns CDR1 SGHAT and CDR2 FQNNGV. This CDR3 reads CASSSPHRARVSEETQYF.

The chain combines TRBV20-1 with TRBJ2-3; TCRdb lists TRBD2, though no DNA is available to test this call. CDR1 is DFQATT, CDR2 SNEGSKA, per germline (reference sequence). The CDR3 is 15 residues long. The CDR3 loop is CSTSLPRASTDTQYF.

The rearrangement uses TRBV7-2 and TRBJ2-7; the D call of TRBD1 rests on TCRdb alone, since no DNA is present to check it. Per the germline V gene, CDR1 is SGHTA and CDR2 is FQGNSA. The CDR3 spans 13 residues. This chain's CDR3 is CASSSPPYYEQYF.

The genes are TRBV5-1 and TRBJ1-1. CDR3 length: 13 amino acids. CDR1 is SGHRS and CDR2 is YFSETQ in the germline V gene. The CDR3 spells CASSLRMNTEAFF.

The rearrangement uses TRBV21-1 and TRBJ1-1. TRBV21-1 is flagged as a pseudogene. The CDR3 spans 15 residues. CDR3 protein: CASSKSCDCKTEAFF.

This chain uses TRBV7-9 with TRBJ1-2. Germline V gene lookup returns CDR1 SEHNR and CDR2 FQNEAQ (reference sequence). The CDR3 extends over 13 amino acids. CDR3 residues: CASSLAELYGYTF.

V gene TRBV20-1 combines with J gene TRBJ2-1; TCRdb calls TRBD1, which cannot be checked without DNA. The germline CDR1 and CDR2 sequences are DFQATT and SNEGSKA (reference sequence). The CDR3 totals 15 residues. CDR3 loop: CSARAGAYGYNEQFF.

The chain employs TRBV5-1 and TRBJ2-7; without DNA, the TCRdb call of TRBD1 cannot be checked. CDR3 length: 14 residues. Germline CDR1 is SGHRS and CDR2 is YFSETQ. The CDR3 spells CASRNGTAFTKQYF.

This chain connects TRBV20-1 to TRBJ2-1; the TCRdb D gene call, TRBD1, has no DNA to confirm it. CDR1 and CDR2 from the germline V gene are DFQATT and SNEGSKA (reference sequence). The CDR3 length is 21 residues. Here the CDR3 reads CSAGARVPRDRGLAGLNEQFF.